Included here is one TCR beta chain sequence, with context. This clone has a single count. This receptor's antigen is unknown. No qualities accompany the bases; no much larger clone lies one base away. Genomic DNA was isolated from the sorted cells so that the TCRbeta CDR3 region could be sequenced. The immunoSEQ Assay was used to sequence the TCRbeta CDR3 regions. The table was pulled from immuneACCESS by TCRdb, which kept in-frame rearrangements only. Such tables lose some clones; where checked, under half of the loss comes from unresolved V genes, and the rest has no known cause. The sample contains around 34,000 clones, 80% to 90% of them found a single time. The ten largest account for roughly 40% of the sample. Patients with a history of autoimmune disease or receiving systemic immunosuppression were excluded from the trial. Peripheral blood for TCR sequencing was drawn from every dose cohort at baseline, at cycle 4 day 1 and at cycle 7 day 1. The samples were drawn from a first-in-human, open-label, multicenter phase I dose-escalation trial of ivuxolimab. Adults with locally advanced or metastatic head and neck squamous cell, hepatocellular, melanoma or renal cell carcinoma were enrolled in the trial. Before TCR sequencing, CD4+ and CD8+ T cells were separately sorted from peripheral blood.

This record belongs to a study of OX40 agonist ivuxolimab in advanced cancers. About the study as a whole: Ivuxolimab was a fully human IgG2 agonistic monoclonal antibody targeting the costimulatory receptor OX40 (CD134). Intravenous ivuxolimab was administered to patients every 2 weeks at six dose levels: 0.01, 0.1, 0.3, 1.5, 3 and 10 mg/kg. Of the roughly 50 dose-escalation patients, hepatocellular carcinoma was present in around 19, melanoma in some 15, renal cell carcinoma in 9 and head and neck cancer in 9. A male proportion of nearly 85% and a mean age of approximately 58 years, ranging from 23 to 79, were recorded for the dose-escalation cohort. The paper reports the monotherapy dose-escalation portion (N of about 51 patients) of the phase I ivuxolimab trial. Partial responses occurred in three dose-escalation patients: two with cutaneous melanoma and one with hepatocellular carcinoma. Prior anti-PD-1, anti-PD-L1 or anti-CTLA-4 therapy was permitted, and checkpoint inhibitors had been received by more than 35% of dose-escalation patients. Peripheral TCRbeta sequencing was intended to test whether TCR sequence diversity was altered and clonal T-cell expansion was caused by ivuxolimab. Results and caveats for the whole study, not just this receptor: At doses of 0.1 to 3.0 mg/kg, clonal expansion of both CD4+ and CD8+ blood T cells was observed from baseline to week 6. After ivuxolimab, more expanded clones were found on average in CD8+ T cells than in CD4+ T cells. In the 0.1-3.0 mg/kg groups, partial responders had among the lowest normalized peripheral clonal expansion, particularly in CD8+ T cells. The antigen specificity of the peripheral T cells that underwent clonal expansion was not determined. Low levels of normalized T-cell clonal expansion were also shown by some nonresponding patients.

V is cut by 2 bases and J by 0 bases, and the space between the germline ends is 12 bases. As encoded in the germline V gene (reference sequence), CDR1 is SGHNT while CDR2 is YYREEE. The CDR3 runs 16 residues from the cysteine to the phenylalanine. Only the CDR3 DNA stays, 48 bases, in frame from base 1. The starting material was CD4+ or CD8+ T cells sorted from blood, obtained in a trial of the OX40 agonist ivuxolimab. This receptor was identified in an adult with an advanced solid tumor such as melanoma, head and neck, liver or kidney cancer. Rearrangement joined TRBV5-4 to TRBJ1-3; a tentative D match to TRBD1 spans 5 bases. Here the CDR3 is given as CASSLEGLSSGNTIYF. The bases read TGTGCCAGCAGCTTAGAGGGGCTTAGCTCTGGAAACACCATATATTTT.